These 3 T cell receptor beta chains were all obtained from the same sample, sequenced in a study of blood T cell repertoires in COVID-19. Sequenced by immunoSEQ multiplex PCR; TCRdb stores in-frame clones only, minus some. The sample shows some 150,000 clones, approximately 80% of them seen only once. What was sequenced was PBMCs or T cells enriched from blood (not recorded which). Source of these receptors: a woman aged 18-30 years who had been exposed to COVID-19.

This rearrangement joins TRBV2 to TRBJ2-7; TRBD2 matches 11 bases. The trim removed 6 bases at V and 0 bases at J, leaving 7 bases unmatched. Germline V gene sequence: CDR1 SNHLY, CDR2 FYNNEI. The CDR3 has 16 residues. The CDR3 protein is CASSRGLAGRSYEQYF. The CDR3 DNA reads as TGTGCCAGCAGCCGTGGACTAGCGGGCCGCTCCTACGAGCAGTACTTC.

The CDR3 spells CSVGTATTEAFF. The DNA for the CDR3 is TGCAGCGTTGGGACAGCAACCACTGAAGCTTTCTTT. This chain uses TRBV29-1 with TRBJ1-1; D might be TRBD1 (6 bases). Germline V CDR1 and CDR2: SQVTM, ANQGSEA. The CDR3 sequence is 12 residues long. Between the trimmed V and J ends, which lost 4 bases and 4 bases, there was a span of 10 bases.

The chain links TRBV11-2 to TRBJ2-1; 9 bases are shared with TRBD2. Germline CDR1 SGHAT, CDR2 FQNNGV. The trim removed 3 bases at V and 7 bases at J, leaving 7 bases unmatched. This CDR3 has 15 residues. DNA of the CDR3: TGTGCCAGCAGCTTTGCGGGAGGGCCGCCTAATGAGCAGTTCTTC. This encodes CASSFAGGPPNEQFF.